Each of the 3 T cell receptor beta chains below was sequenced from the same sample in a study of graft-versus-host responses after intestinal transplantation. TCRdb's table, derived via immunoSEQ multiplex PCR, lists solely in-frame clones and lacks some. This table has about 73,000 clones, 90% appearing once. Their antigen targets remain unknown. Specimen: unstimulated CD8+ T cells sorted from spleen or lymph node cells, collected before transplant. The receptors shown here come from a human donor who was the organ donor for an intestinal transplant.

In DNA form, the CDR3 reads TGTGCCAGCTCTCTGGGGGAGGATTCAGATACGCAGTATTTT. Residues: CASSLGEDSDTQYF. V is TRBV9 and J is TRBJ2-3, with a weak D call TRBD2 (6 bases). Trimming removed 7 bases from V and 4 bases from J, with 16 bases in between. Germline V gene data show CDR1 as SGDLS and CDR2 as YYNGEE. The CDR3 length is 14 residues.

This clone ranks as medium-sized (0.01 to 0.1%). CDR3 in amino acids: CASSLFVGRSGELFF. CDR3 coding DNA: TGTGCCAGCAGCTTATTTGTCGGCCGGAGCGGGGAGCTGTTTTTT. The rearrangement uses TRBV5-4 and TRBJ2-2; no clear D. The V end was cut by 2 bases, the J end by 7 bases, with 15 bases between. CDR1 SGHNT and CDR2 YYREEE come from the germline V gene (reference sequence). This CDR3 has 15 amino acids.

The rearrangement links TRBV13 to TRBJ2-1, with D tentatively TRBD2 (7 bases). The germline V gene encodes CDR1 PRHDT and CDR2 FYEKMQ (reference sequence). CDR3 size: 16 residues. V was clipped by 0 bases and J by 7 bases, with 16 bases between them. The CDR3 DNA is TGTGCCAGCAGCTTAGGGAGGGGGGGCCGGAAAAATGAGCAGTTCTTC. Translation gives CASSLGRGGRKNEQFF.